The 21 T cell receptor beta chains below come from one sample, sequenced in a study of blood T cell repertoires in COVID-19. TCRdb keeps only in-frame clones here, not all; method: immunoSEQ multiplex PCR. Of about 150,000 clones listed, roughly 89% are singletons. The source material was peripheral blood. These receptors came from a man in his fifties with acute or convalescent COVID-19.

This chain's CDR3 is CASSPFEGVAFF. Here the CDR3 DNA reads TGTGCCAGCTCACCATTTGAAGGGGTGGCTTTCTTT. The chain carries TRBV18 and TRBJ1-1; maybe TRBD1 (5 bases). The germline V and J ends were trimmed by 2 bases and 11 bases, with 12 bases remaining between them. Germline CDR1 reads KGHSH; CDR2 reads LQKENI. The CDR3 extends over 12 amino acids.

V gene TRBV5-1 combines with J gene TRBJ2-7, with 7 bases fitting TRBD1. In germline, CDR1 is SGHRS, CDR2 YFSETQ. V lost 1 base to trimming and J lost 2 bases; unmatched junction nucleotides: 9. The CDR3 runs to 16 residues. The CDR3 region has the DNA TGCGCCAGCAGCTTGACCACCGGGACAGAAGCCTACGAGCAGTACTTC. Residues: CASSLTTGTEAYEQYF.

This chain joins TRBV7-3 and TRBJ2-2; 10 nucleotides align to TRBD2. Trimming removed 5 bases from V and 7 bases from J; junction bases left unmatched: 7. The germline V gene encodes CDR1 SGHTA and CDR2 FQGTGA. CDR3 length equals 15 residues. This chain's CDR3 is CASSPKRGGHGELFF. Written as DNA, the CDR3 is TGTGCCAGCAGCCCCAAGCGGGGGGGCCACGGGGAGCTGTTTTTT. The full variable domain, completed using reference TRBV7-3 and TRBJ2-2, is GAGVSQTPSNKVTEKGKYVELRCDPISGHTALYWYRQSLGQGPEFLIYFQGTGAADDSGLPNDRFFAVRPEGSVSTLKIQRTERGDSAVYLCASSPKRGGHGELFFGEGSRLTVL.

The rearrangement links TRBV7-2 to TRBJ1-1; no reliable D call. This CDR3 comprises 13 residues. Germline V lookup: CDR1 SGHTA, CDR2 FQGNSA. The germline V and J ends were trimmed by 0 bases and 6 bases, with 8 bases remaining between them. The CDR3 bases are TGTGCCAGCAGCTTAGCGTGGCAGTCTGAAGCTTTCTTT. It is translated as CASSLAWQSEAFF.

The chain couples TRBV7-2 to TRBJ2-7; 7 nucleotides match TRBD2. The CDR3 length is 17 residues. CDR1 is SGHTA, CDR2 FQGNSA, per germline. Trimming removed 5 bases from V and 1 base from J; junction bases left unmatched: 14. The CDR3 sequence: CASSLRRGGRGSYEQYF. CDR3 DNA sequence: TGTGCCAGCAGCCTGAGGAGGGGCGGGAGAGGGTCCTACGAGCAGTACTTC.

The chain couples TRBV5-1 to TRBJ2-1; 11 nucleotides match TRBD2. The CDR3 consists of 17 residues. V lost 1 base and J lost 5; bases outside the gene matches: 8. Germline CDR1 and CDR2: SGHRS and YFSETQ. CDR3 in DNA: TGCGCCAGCAGCTTGACCCCGACTAGCGGGACGCACAATGAGCAGTTCTTC. It yields the protein CASSLTPTSGTHNEQFF.

In this sample, this clone turned up once. The chain recombines TRBV27 with TRBJ2-3; 7 bases are shared with TRBD1. This CDR3 has 15 amino acids. V shed 3 bases and J 6 bases; nucleotides not matched to a gene: 9. From germline, CDR1 is MNHEY and CDR2 SMNVEV (reference sequence). This chain's CDR3 is CASSFRDRAGDTQYF. The CDR3 DNA reads TGTGCCAGCAGTTTCCGAGACAGGGCCGGGGATACGCAGTATTTT.

The chain uses TRBV6-1 and TRBJ1-5; TRBD1 aligns across 7 bases. CDR1 and CDR2 from the germline V gene are MNHNS and SASEGT. After removal of 1 base from V and 3 bases from J, the junction contained 12 bases not matched to a gene. CDR3 length equals 18 residues. The DNA for the CDR3 is TGTGCCAGCAGTGAAGGGGGCTGGAGACAGGGTTTCAATCAGCCCCAGCATTTT. Encoded protein: CASSEGGWRQGFNQPQHF.

This rearrangement joins TRBV4-1 to TRBJ2-3; 7 bases match TRBD2. Germline CDR1 and CDR2: MGHRA and YSYEKL. The CDR3 is 16 residues long. V was pared by 5 bases and J by 2 bases, with 10 bases of the junction left unmatched. The DNA for the CDR3 is TGCGCCAGCAGCTCACCCAGCGGGGTCGCCACAGATACGCAGTATTTT. It is translated as CASSSPSGVATDTQYF.

This chain connects TRBV6-5 to TRBJ1-4; D gene unclear. The CDR3 totals 11 residues. Germline loops: CDR1 MNHEY, CDR2 SVGAGI. V was clipped by 6 bases and J by 8 bases, with 7 bases between them. CDR3 sequence: CASRASEKLFF. The CDR3 DNA reads TGTGCCAGCAGGGCATCGGAAAAACTGTTTTTT.

This chain connects TRBV4-3 to TRBJ2-2; the match to TRBD2 covers 9 bases. The CDR3 sequence is 15 residues long. Germline lookup yields CDR1 LGHNA and CDR2 YSLEER. With 4 bases clipped from V and 0 bases from J, the junction kept 0 bases outside the gene matches. CDR3 sequence (DNA): TGCGCCAGCAGCCGCGGGGGGGCGAACACCGGGGAGCTGTTTTTT. Its protein product is CASSRGGANTGELFF.

This rearrangement joins TRBV11-3 to TRBJ2-7; D is undetermined. Between the trimmed V and J ends, which lost 1 base and 2 bases, there was a span of 12 bases. CDR1 and CDR2 (germline): SGHNT, YENEEA. The CDR3 is 15 residues long. The chain's CDR3 is CASSLVLREAYEQYF. The CDR3 DNA sequence: TGTGCCAGCAGCTTAGTTCTCAGAGAGGCCTACGAGCAGTACTTC.

V usage is TRBV19 and J usage is TRBJ1-2; the match to TRBD1 covers 8 bases. Germline values: CDR1 LNHDA, CDR2 SQIVND (reference sequence). Losses at the gene ends were 4 bases for V and 7 bases for J; bases not matched to a gene: 8. This CDR3 contains 14 residues. The CDR3 is CASSKQGQGGGYTF. In DNA, the CDR3 is TGTGCCAGTAGTAAACAAGGACAGGGCGGTGGCTACACCTTC.

Points on this clone: One end of the junction fails to match germline, which may point to a read error. The chain links TRBV18 to TRBJ2-2; a possible D gene is TRBD1 (6 bases). This CDR3 has 13 amino acids. The V gene's germline CDR1 is KGHSH and CDR2 LQKENI. The CDR3: CAATGQNAGELFF. CDR3 bases: TGTGCCGCTACAGGACAGAACGCCGGGGAGCTGTTTTTT.

V gene TRBV6-5 combines with J gene TRBJ1-2, with D perhaps matching TRBD1 (6 bases). CDR3 length: 14 residues. CDR1 is MNHEY and CDR2 is SVGAGI in the germline V gene. V was trimmed by 7 bases and J by 4 bases, leaving 16 bases between them. The CDR3 sequence: CASTPRGMSYGYTF. CDR3 nucleotide sequence: TGTGCCAGCACTCCCAGGGGAATGAGCTATGGCTACACCTTC.

This chain uses TRBV10-2 with TRBJ2-7; 7 bases align to TRBD1. The V and J ends lost 8 bases and 7 bases, in that order; junction bases with no gene match: 8. The CDR3 length is 12 residues. Germline values: CDR1 WSHSY, CDR2 SAAADI. In nucleotides, the CDR3 is TGCGCCAGCGGACAGGCGACTATAGAGCAGTACTTC. Protein: CASGQATIEQYF.

The CDR3 DNA sequence: TGTGCCAGCAGTTACGCCCGGAGTGCGGCGGGGACTGAAGCTTTCTTT. Translating gives CASSYARSAAGTEAFF. The chain links TRBV6-5 to TRBJ1-1; D not certain. CDR3 length equals 16 residues. Germline loops: CDR1 MNHEY, CDR2 SVGAGI. The V end was cut by 2 bases, the J end by 5 bases, with 18 bases between.

The chain uses TRBV11-1 and TRBJ2-5; D unresolved. This CDR3 is built from 15 residues. CDR1 is SGHAT and CDR2 is FQDESV in the germline V gene (reference sequence). V dropped 4 bases and J dropped 2 bases, with 14 bases sitting between them. This chain's CDR3 is CASSSVRRGQETQYF. The CDR3 DNA reads TGTGCCAGCAGCTCCGTCCGGCGCGGACAAGAGACCCAGTACTTC.

The rearrangement uses TRBV5-5 and TRBJ1-2; D might be TRBD1 (5 bases). The CDR3 is 18 amino acids. Per germline, CDR1 SGHKS and CDR2 YYEKEE (reference sequence). Trimming cost V 3 bases and J 2 bases, with 23 bases left between them. CDR3 nucleotides: TGTGCCAGCAGCTCACGAGTCAGGGTTCATCCGATAAACTATGGCTACACCTTC. Its protein is CASSSRVRVHPINYGYTF.

This rearrangement joins TRBV5-1 to TRBJ2-2; 7 bases agree with TRBD2. Germline CDR1 SGHRS, CDR2 YFSETQ. The J segment lost 1 base and the V segment lost 4 bases, leaving 4 bases of the junction unmatched. CDR3 length: 15 amino acids. The CDR3 spells CASSTRELNTGELFF. CDR3 DNA sequence: TGCGCCAGCAGCACGCGGGAGTTGAACACCGGGGAGCTGTTTTTT.

CDR3 residues: CASSPVGGGYTF. CDR3 DNA: TGTGCCAGCAGTCCCGTCGGAGGTGGCTACACCTTC. The rearrangement joins TRBV12-3 or TRBV12-4 to TRBJ1-2; D gene ambiguous. V was pared by 5 bases and J by 7 bases, with 11 bases between. CDR3 size: 12 residues.